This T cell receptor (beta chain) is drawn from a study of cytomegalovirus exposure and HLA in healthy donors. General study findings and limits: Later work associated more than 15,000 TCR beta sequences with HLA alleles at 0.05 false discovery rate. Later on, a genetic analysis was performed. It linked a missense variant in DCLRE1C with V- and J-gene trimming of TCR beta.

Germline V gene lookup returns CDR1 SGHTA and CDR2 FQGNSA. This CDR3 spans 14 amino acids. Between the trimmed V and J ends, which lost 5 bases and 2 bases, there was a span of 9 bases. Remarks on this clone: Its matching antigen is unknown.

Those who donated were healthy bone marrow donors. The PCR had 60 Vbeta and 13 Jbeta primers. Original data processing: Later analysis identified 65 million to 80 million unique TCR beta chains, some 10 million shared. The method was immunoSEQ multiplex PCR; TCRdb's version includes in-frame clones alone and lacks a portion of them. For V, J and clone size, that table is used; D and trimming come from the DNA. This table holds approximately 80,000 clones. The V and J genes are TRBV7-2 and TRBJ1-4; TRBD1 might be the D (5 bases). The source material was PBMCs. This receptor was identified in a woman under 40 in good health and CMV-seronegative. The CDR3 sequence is CASSPTVTNEKLFF. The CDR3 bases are TGTGCCAGCAGCCCGACAGTGACTAATGAAAAACTGTTTTTT.